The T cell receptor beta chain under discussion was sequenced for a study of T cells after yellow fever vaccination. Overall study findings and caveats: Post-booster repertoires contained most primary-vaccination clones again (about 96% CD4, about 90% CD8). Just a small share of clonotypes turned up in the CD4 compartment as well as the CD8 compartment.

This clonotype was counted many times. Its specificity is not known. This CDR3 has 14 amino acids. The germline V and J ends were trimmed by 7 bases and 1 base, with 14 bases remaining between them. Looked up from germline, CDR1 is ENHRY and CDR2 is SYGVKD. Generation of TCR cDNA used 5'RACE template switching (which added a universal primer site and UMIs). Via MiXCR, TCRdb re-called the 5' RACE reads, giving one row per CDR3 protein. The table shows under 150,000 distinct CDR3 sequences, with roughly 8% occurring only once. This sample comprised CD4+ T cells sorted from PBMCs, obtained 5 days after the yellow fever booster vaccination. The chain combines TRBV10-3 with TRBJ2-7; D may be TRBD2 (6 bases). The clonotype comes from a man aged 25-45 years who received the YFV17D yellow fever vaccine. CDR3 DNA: TGTGCCATCATAGCCGACGCGGGGTCCTACGAGCAGTACTTC. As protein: CAIIADAGSYEQYF.